The 5 T cell receptor beta chains presented below share a single source sample, sequenced in a study of neurological immune-mediated disorders. Time point reported: technical triplicate 2. TCRdb processed the 5' RACE reads anew with MiXCR; each CDR3 protein has one entry. The profile shows roughly 30,000 distinct CDR3 sequences, about 14% of them singletons. Sequencing was carried out using CD4+ T cells from blood. The receptors derive from a female donor with HTLV-1-associated myelopathy (HAM/TSP).

This clonotype has ten or more counts. This rearrangement joins TRBV20-1 to TRBJ1-4; D is unclear. V lost 3 bases and J lost 2, with 7 bases in between. Germline CDR1 is DFQATT and CDR2 is SNEGSKA (reference sequence). The CDR3 runs 13 residues. Written as DNA, the CDR3 is TGCAGTGCTAGGGGCCGGACTAATGAAAAACTGTTTTTT. Encoded protein: CSARGRTNEKLFF.

This clonotype was found many times. The chain couples TRBV7-3 to TRBJ2-3; TRBD2 aligns across 8 bases. V was clipped by 5 bases and J by 6 bases; unmatched bases: 13. This CDR3 contains 16 residues. From germline, CDR1 is SGHTA and CDR2 FQGTGA. The CDR3 reads CASSSGLARGGDTQYF. DNA for the CDR3: TGTGCCAGCAGCAGCGGACTAGCTAGGGGGGGTGATACGCAGTATTTT. Using reference TRBV7-3 and TRBJ2-3 for the parts outside the CDR3, the full variable domain is GAGVSQTPSNKVTEKGKYVELRCDPISGHTALYWYRQSLGQGPEFLIYFQGTGAADDSGLPNDRFFAVRPEGSVSTLKIQRTERGDSAVYLCASSSGLARGGDTQYFGPGTRLTVL.

This clonotype was picked up many times. The chain uses TRBV5-1 and TRBJ2-2; TRBD1 agrees at 8 bases. Looked up from germline, CDR1 is SGHRS and CDR2 is YFSETQ. The CDR3 is 19 residues long. With 2 bases clipped from V and 0 bases from J, the junction kept 12 bases outside the gene matches. The CDR3 nucleotides are TGCGCCAGCAGCTTACGCACCTTACAGGGGGATTCGAACACCGGGGAGCTGTTTTTT. Amino acid sequence: CASSLRTLQGDSNTGELFF.

The chain has TRBV7-2 and TRBJ2-1; 11 bases are a match to TRBD2. CDR1 SGHTA and CDR2 FQGNSA come from the germline V gene. V was pared by 1 base and J by 6 bases, with 5 bases of the junction left unmatched. The CDR3 extends over 16 amino acids. The CDR3: CASSLGLAGGTNEQFF. CDR3 DNA: TGTGCCAGCAGCTTAGGATTAGCGGGGGGGACCAATGAGCAGTTCTTC.

This clonotype came up many times. DNA for the CDR3: TGCGCCAGCAGCCGTAGGACTGACACTGAAGCTTTCTTT. Translation gives CASSRRTDTEAFF. The J gene is TRBJ1-1, the V gene TRBV5-1, with D unclear. Trimming cost V 4 bases and J 3 bases, with 10 bases left between them. From germline, CDR1 is SGHRS and CDR2 YFSETQ. This CDR3 comprises 13 residues.